One sample yielded the 4 T cell receptor beta chains listed below, sequenced in a study of vaccination and CD4 T cells after COVID-19. Their antigens remain unidentified. This sample's treatment: roughly 11-day PBMC culture with coronavirus spike peptide pools or control peptides (ViraFEST assay). Cultured CD4+ T-cell DNA underwent Oncomine TCR Beta short-read sequencing. MiXCR, run by TCRdb on the PCR reads, gives a single entry per CDR3 protein. The repertoire has roughly 3,200 distinct CDR3 sequences, 80% of them found once; the top ten carry roughly two fifths. The sequencing input was CD4+ T cells from blood, cultured in vitro. The receptors stem from a human donor who had recovered from COVID-19.

This clonotype has just a few counts. V usage is TRBV7-8 and J usage is TRBJ2-2, with D possibly matching TRBD1 (7 bases). CDR1 SGHVS and CDR2 FQNEAQ come from the germline V gene. CDR3 length: 16 amino acids. With 7 bases removed from V and 2 bases from J, the gap between germline ends came to 17 bases. This CDR3 reads CASTVRRGLNTGELFF. CDR3 in DNA: TGTGCCAGCACCGTAAGGAGGGGGCTCAACACCGGGGAGCTGTTTTTT.

V is TRBV10-3 and J is TRBJ1-2; no reliable D call. Germline V gene lookup returns CDR1 ENHRY and CDR2 SYGVKD. The CDR3 runs 16 residues. Trimming stripped 0 bases from V and 1 base from J, with 12 bases between. The CDR3 protein is CAISESNRRINYGYTF. CDR3 coding DNA: TGTGCCATCAGTGAGTCGAATAGGCGGATTAACTATGGCTACACCTTC.

V and J are TRBV12-5 and TRBJ2-5, with D possibly being TRBD1 or TRBD2 (5 bases each). V lost 7 bases and J lost 5, with 11 bases in between. The CDR3 covers 12 residues. Germline V gives CDR1 LGHNT, CDR2 FRNRAP. CDR3 protein: CASAAREETQYF. The CDR3 DNA follows: TGTGCTAGTGCCGCCAGGGAGGAGACCCAGTACTTC. Full variable domain (outside the CDR3, taken from reference TRBV12-5 and TRBJ2-5): DARVTQTPRHKVTEMGQEVTMRCQPILGHNTVFWYRQTMMQGLELLAYFRNRAPLDDSGMPKDRFSAEMPDATLATLKIQPSEPRDSAVYFCASAAREETQYFGPGTRLLVL.

The chain joins TRBV6-1 to TRBJ1-1; weak D call: TRBD1 (5 bases). The CDR3 spans 14 residues. The V and J ends lost 4 bases and 1 base respectively, with 10 bases between them. CDR1 and CDR2 from the germline V gene are MNHNS and SASEGT. CDR3 loop: CASSVRGSNTEAFF. The CDR3 DNA reads as TGTGCCAGCAGTGTCCGGGGCTCGAACACTGAAGCTTTCTTT.